This paragraph covers one TCR beta chain sequence. The antigen remains unidentified. From the 5' RACE reads, TCRdb called clonotypes with MiXCR, one entry per CDR3 protein. The data hold 690,000 or so distinct CDR3 sequences, with over 8.5% observed a single time. This CDR3 spans 15 amino acids. Looked up from germline, CDR1 is SEHNR and CDR2 is FQNEAQ (reference sequence). V gave up 4 bases and J gave up 0 bases, with 13 bases separating them. The data were obtained in a study of identical twins. Findings of the study overall: Alpha sequences that were out-of-frame and twin-shared showed an excess of low generation probability. Among beta out-of-frame sequences, excess sharing between twins appeared weaker. The authors noted that invariant MAIT and iNKT cells could partly confound zero-insertion analyses.

These data are also associated with another study on yellow fever vaccine responses in identical twins.

This TCR came from a woman in her late teens or twenties in good health. Material for sequencing was PBMCs. This chain links TRBV7-9 with TRBJ2-7; TRBD2 might be the D (5 bases). CDR3 DNA sequence: TGTGCCAGCAGCTACCAGGCTGGGAGCTCCTACGAGCAGTACTTC. As protein: CASSYQAGSSYEQYF.